These 19 T cell receptor beta chains came from one sample sequenced in a study of CD8+ T cells in alopecia areata. Treatment indicated: oral pan-JAK inhibitor, 5-10 mg twice daily. The sequencing template was cDNA reverse transcribed from extracted RNA. Sequenced by immunoSEQ multiplex PCR; TCRdb stores in-frame clones only, minus some. The sample contains around 190,000 clones, 45% to 75% of which appear only once. The input for sequencing was CD4+ T cells sorted from blood, taken at week 4, from a patient treated with tofacitinib. The receptors were sampled from a human donor with alopecia areata.

In this sample, this clone turned up a few times. This chain links TRBV29-1 with TRBJ2-7; 9 nucleotides align to TRBD1. V shed 6 bases and J 7 bases; nucleotides not matched to a gene: 10. The length of the CDR3 is 13 residues. Germline CDR1 reads SQVTM; CDR2 reads ANQGSEA. CDR3: CSVGHRGQEEQYF. Here the CDR3 DNA reads TGCAGCGTGGGACACAGGGGGCAAGAAGAGCAGTACTTC.

About this clone itself: The missing conserved phenylalanine or tryptophan at the end of this CDR3 makes a read error likely. The DNA is omitted, as the CDR3 cannot be located on it reliably, and the CDR3 follows TCRdb's listing. The chain carries TRBV18 and TRBJ2-6; whether TRBD2, the table's D call, matches the DNA was not checked. The germline V gene has CDR1 KGHSH and CDR2 LQKENI. A total of 13 residues make up the CDR3, ends included. CDR3 region: CASSDGLAIALIV.

This clone was found a few times. The chain carries TRBV29-1 and TRBJ2-1, with 9 bases fitting TRBD2. Germline V gene data show CDR1 as SQVTM and CDR2 as ANQGSEA. CDR3 length: 13 residues. The V gene end was trimmed by 7 bases and the J gene end by 5 bases; junction bases not matched to a gene: 6. The CDR3 spells CSAGRTSDNEQFF. The DNA for the CDR3 is TGCAGCGCCGGAAGGACTAGCGACAATGAGCAGTTCTTC.

The chain is built from TRBV7-9 and TRBJ2-5; D unclear. CDR3 length: 14 residues. Germline V lookup: CDR1 SEHNR, CDR2 FQNEAQ (reference sequence). With 8 bases removed from V and 4 bases from J, the gap between germline ends came to 17 bases. The DNA for the CDR3 is TGTGCCAGCGCGGAGTTGTCCGGGTCAGAGACCCAGTACTTC. Protein product: CASAELSGSETQYF.

The rearrangement links TRBV6-5 to TRBJ2-3; tentatively, D is TRBD1 (7 bases). CDR3 length: 12 residues. V was clipped by 5 bases and J by 9 bases, with 12 bases between them. CDR1 is MNHEY, CDR2 SVGAGI, per germline. The CDR3 reads CASSIPGGTQYF. Here the CDR3 DNA reads TGTGCCAGCAGTATACCAGGGGGGACGCAGTATTTT.

The J gene is TRBJ2-5, the V gene TRBV5-1; D is unclear. There are 14 residues in the CDR3. Trimming removed 6 bases at V and 6 bases at J, with 18 bases between. Germline V CDR1 and CDR2: SGHRS, YFSETQ. The chain's CDR3 is CASNQPDAPKTQYF. In DNA form, the CDR3 reads TGCGCCAGCAACCAACCGGACGCCCCCAAGACCCAGTACTTC.

There are a few counts of this clone. The rearrangement links TRBV30 to TRBJ1-5; 7 nucleotides line up with TRBD1. Germline values: CDR1 GTSNPN, CDR2 SVGIG (reference sequence). V lost 0 bases and J lost 6; bases outside the gene matches: 5. The CDR3 is made up of 14 amino acids. This CDR3 reads CAWSVRGPSQPQHF. DNA of the CDR3: TGTGCCTGGAGTGTAAGGGGGCCTTCTCAGCCCCAGCATTTT. Full variable domain (rest looked up from reference TRBV30 and TRBJ1-5): SQTIHQWPATLVQPVGSPLSLECTVEGTSNPNLYWYRQAAGRGLQLLFYSVGIGQISSEVPQNLSASRPQDRQFILSSKKLLLSDSGFYLCAWSVRGPSQPQHFGDGTRLSIL.

The V and J genes are TRBV7-9 and TRBJ2-5; 9 bases line up with TRBD2. Germline assignment: CDR1 SEHNR and CDR2 FQNEAQ (reference sequence). The CDR3 totals 14 residues. Trimming at V came to 8 bases and at J to 1 base, leaving 5 bases not matched to a gene. CDR3 DNA sequence: TGTGCCAGCGGGGGACTAGCCTCCCAAGAGACCCAGTACTTC. This sequence encodes CASGGLASQETQYF.

The V gene is TRBV6-5, the J gene TRBJ2-7, with 8 positions matching TRBD1. The CDR3 runs to 13 residues. The V gene's germline CDR1 is MNHEY and CDR2 SVGAGI. Losses at the gene ends were 5 bases for V and 3 bases for J; bases not matched to a gene: 3. DNA of the CDR3: TGTGCCAGCAGTACCGGGACAGGCTACGAGCAGTACTTC. Protein: CASSTGTGYEQYF.

This clone was seen more than once but under ten times. The chain couples TRBV4-2 to TRBJ2-3, with D possibly TRBD2 on 6 matching bases. V lost 1 base and J 4 bases, leaving 15 bases between the germline ends. This CDR3 has 16 residues. Germline CDR1 and CDR2: LGHNA and YNFKEQ. CDR3 in amino acids: CASSQGLGRGSDTQYF. Here the CDR3 DNA reads TGTGCCAGCAGCCAAGGTCTCGGGAGAGGGTCAGATACGCAGTATTTT.

The chain joins TRBV5-1 to TRBJ2-2, with D tentatively TRBD1 (6 bases). Deletions cut 0 bases from V and 2 bases from J, with 11 bases between. This CDR3 has 16 amino acids. CDR1 and CDR2 (germline): SGHRS, YFSETQ. The CDR3 bases are TGCGCCAGCAGCTTGGATGGGACAAGTAACACCGGGGAGCTGTTTTTT. Protein product: CASSLDGTSNTGELFF.

On this clone: One end of the junction varies from germline; a read error may be responsible. The J gene is TRBJ1-1, the V gene TRBV7-9, with D uncertain. Germline CDR1 is SEHNR and CDR2 is FQNEAQ (reference sequence). This CDR3 has 12 residues. The CDR3 sequence is CASSLGVVGAFF. DNA for the CDR3: TGTGCCAGCAGTTTAGGAGTCGTTGGAGCTTTCTTT.

V usage is TRBV29-1 and J usage is TRBJ2-5; a possible D gene is TRBD1 (6 bases). Germline CDR1 is SQVTM and CDR2 is ANQGSEA. Trimming took 4 bases from V and 4 from J, leaving 10 bases between them. CDR3 length: 12 residues. The CDR3 DNA follows: TGCAGCGTTGCACAGGGATCAGAGACCCAGTACTTC. It translates to CSVAQGSETQYF.

This rearrangement joins TRBV7-2 to TRBJ2-7, with 8 nucleotides matching TRBD2. Looked up from germline, CDR1 is SGHTA and CDR2 is FQGNSA. The ends lost 3 bases at V and 4 bases at J; junction bases unmatched: 5. The CDR3 totals 14 residues. CDR3 sequence (DNA): TGTGCCAGCAGCTTTACGGGAGGGCCGTACGAGCAGTACTTC. Its translation: CASSFTGGPYEQYF.

The genes are TRBV15 and TRBJ2-7; TRBD1 matches at 7 bases. The ends lost 8 bases at V and 5 bases at J; junction bases unmatched: 12. This CDR3 region has 14 residues. Germline V gene sequence: CDR1 LNHNV, CDR2 YYDKDF (reference sequence). The CDR3 DNA follows: TGTGCCACCGGAAGCCGGACAGGAAAGGACGAGCAGTACTTC. This encodes CATGSRTGKDEQYF.

The rearrangement joins TRBV27 to TRBJ2-7, with 7 bases fitting TRBD2. Per the germline V gene, CDR1 is MNHEY and CDR2 is SMNVEV (reference sequence). V lost 0 bases and J lost 7; bases outside the gene matches: 0. The CDR3 sequence is 12 residues long. Written as DNA, the CDR3 is TGTGCCAGCAGTTTATCGGGAGGGGAGCAGTACTTC. Translation: CASSLSGGEQYF.

This chain uses TRBV29-1 with TRBJ2-3, with D tentatively TRBD2 (5 bases). With 4 bases removed from V and 4 bases from J, the gap between germline ends came to 15 bases. This CDR3 contains 14 residues. Germline V gives CDR1 SQVTM, CDR2 ANQGSEA. In nucleotides, the CDR3 is TGCAGCGTTGGAGCCGAGGGAACCCCAGATACGCAGTATTTT. Translation gives CSVGAEGTPDTQYF.

The rearrangement joins TRBV28 to TRBJ2-2; 8 positions match TRBD1. The CDR3 is 14 residues long. Germline V gene lookup returns CDR1 MDHEN and CDR2 SYDVKM. The V gene end was trimmed by 10 bases and the J gene end by 1 base; junction bases not matched to a gene: 5. The CDR3 bases are TGTGCCACCCTAGGACAGGGGAACACCGGGGAGCTGTTTTTT. Translated, it gives CATLGQGNTGELFF.

The V and J genes are TRBV11-2 and TRBJ2-7; 8 bases line up with TRBD1. V shed 4 bases and J 0 bases; nucleotides not matched to a gene: 2. Germline assignment: CDR1 SGHAT and CDR2 FQNNGV. The CDR3 has 14 amino acids. The CDR3 spells CASSWGQASYEQYF. The CDR3 nucleotides read TGTGCCAGCAGCTGGGGACAGGCCTCCTACGAGCAGTACTTC.